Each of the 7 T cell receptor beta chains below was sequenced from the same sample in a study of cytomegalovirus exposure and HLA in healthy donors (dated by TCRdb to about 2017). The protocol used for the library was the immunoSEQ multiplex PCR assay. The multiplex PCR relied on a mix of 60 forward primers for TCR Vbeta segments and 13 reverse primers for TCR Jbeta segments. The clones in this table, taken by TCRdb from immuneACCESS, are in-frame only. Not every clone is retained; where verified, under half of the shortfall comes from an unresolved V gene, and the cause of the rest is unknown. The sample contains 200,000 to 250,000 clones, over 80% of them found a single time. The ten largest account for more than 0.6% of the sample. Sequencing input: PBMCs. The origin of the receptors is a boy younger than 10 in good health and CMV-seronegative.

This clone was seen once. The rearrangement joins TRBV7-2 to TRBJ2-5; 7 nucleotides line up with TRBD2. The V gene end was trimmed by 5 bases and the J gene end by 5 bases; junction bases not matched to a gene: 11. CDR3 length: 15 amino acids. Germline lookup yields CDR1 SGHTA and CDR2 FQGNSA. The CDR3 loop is CASSPQGGSTETQYF. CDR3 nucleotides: TGTGCCAGCAGCCCGCAAGGCGGGAGTACGGAGACCCAGTACTTC.

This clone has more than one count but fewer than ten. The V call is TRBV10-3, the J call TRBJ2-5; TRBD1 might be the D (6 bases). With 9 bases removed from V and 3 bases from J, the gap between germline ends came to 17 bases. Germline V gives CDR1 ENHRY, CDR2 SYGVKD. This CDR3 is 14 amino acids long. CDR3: CAIADSNFKETQYF. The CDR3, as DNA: TGTGCCATTGCGGACAGTAATTTTAAAGAGACCCAGTACTTC.

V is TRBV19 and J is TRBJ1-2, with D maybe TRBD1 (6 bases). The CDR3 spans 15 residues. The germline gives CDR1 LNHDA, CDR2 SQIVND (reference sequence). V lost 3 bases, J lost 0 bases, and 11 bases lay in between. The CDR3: CASSILTGANYGYTF. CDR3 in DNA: TGTGCCAGTAGTATCCTGACAGGAGCTAACTATGGCTACACCTTC.

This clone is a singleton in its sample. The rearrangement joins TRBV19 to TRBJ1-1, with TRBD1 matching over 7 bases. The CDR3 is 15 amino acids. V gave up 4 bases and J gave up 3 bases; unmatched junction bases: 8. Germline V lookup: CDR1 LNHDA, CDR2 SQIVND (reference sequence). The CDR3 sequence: CASSSPTGIDTEAFF. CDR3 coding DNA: TGTGCCAGTAGTAGCCCGACAGGGATTGACACTGAAGCTTTCTTT.

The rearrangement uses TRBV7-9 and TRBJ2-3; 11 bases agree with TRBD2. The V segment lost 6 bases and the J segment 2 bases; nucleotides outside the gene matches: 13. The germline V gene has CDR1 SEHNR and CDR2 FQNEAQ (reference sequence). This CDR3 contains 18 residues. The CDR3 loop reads CASRTSGKGAAYTDTQYF. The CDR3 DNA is TGTGCCAGCAGGACTAGCGGGAAAGGGGCTGCATACACAGATACGCAGTATTTT.

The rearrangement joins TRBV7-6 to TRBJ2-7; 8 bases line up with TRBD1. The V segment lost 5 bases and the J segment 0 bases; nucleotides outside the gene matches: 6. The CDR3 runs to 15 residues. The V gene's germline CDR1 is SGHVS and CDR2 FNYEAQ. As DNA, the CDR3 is TGTGCCAGCAGCCTAGGACAGGGTCACTCCTACGAGCAGTACTTC. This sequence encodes CASSLGQGHSYEQYF.

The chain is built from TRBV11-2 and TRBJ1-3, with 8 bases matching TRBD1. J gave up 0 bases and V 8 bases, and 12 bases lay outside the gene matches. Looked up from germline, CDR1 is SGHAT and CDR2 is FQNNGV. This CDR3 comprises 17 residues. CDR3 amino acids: CASSLTQGGSSGNTIYF. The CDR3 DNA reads TGTGCCAGCTCCTTAACACAGGGGGGAAGCTCTGGAAACACCATATATTTT.